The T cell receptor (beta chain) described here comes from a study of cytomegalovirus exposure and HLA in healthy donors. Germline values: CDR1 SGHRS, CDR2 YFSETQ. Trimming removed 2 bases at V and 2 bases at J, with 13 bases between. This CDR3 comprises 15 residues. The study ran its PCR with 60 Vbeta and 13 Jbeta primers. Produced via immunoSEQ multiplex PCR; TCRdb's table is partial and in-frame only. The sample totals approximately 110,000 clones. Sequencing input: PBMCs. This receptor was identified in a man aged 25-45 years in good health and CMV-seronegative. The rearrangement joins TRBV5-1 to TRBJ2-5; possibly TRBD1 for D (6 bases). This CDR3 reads CASSFYRVGQETQYF. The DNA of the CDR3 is TGCGCCAGCAGCTTTTACAGGGTAGGGCAAGAGACCCAGTACTTC.